These 19 T cell receptor beta chains originate from one sample sequenced in a study of blood T cell repertoires in COVID-19. Method: immunoSEQ multiplex PCR; TCRdb's copy keeps in-frame clones and lacks some. The sample consists of under 300,000 clones, 86% of them appearing once. Sequenced input: peripheral blood. The source of these receptors is a young man who had recovered from COVID-19.

The rearrangement uses TRBV5-1 and TRBJ1-2; 9 bases fit TRBD1. The CDR3 extends over 13 amino acids. CDR1 and CDR2 (germline): SGHRS, YFSETQ. V was clipped by 5 bases and J by 8 bases; unmatched bases: 7. The CDR3 coding sequence is TGCGCCAGCAGTTCGGGACAGGGTGAGGGCTACACCTTC. Translation: CASSSGQGEGYTF.

This clone showed up just once. The chain joins TRBV7-8 to TRBJ1-1, with D perhaps matching TRBD1 (6 bases). The CDR3 sequence is 17 residues long. CDR1 and CDR2 from the germline V gene are SGHVS and FQNEAQ. With 5 bases removed from V and 6 bases from J, the gap between germline ends came to 25 bases. As DNA, the CDR3 is TGTGCCAGCAGCCGTACTACAGGGTCCATTGGTGGGGCTGAAGCTTTCTTT. This translates into CASSRTTGSIGGAEAFF.

V and J are TRBV18 and TRBJ2-3; 7 bases line up with TRBD2. The CDR3 is 14 residues long. Trimming at V came to 1 base and at J to 4 bases, leaving 2 bases not matched to a gene. Germline assignment: CDR1 KGHSH and CDR2 LQKENI. CDR3 sequence: CASSPQTSPDTQYF. CDR3 in DNA: TGTGCCAGCTCACCACAGACTAGCCCAGATACGCAGTATTTT.

The gene calls are TRBV27 and TRBJ1-1; possible D gene TRBD1, 5 bases. Per the germline V gene, CDR1 is MNHEY and CDR2 is SMNVEV (reference sequence). Trimming removed 5 bases from V and 1 base from J, with 14 bases in between. The CDR3 is 15 residues long. In DNA form, the CDR3 reads TGTGCCAGCAGTCCTAGGGGAGGAACGAACACTGAAGCTTTCTTT. Translating gives CASSPRGGTNTEAFF.

The V gene is TRBV10-3, the J gene TRBJ2-1; TRBD2 matches 9 bases. V lost 0 bases and J lost 6; bases outside the gene matches: 6. CDR1 ENHRY and CDR2 SYGVKD come from the germline V gene. There are 16 residues in the CDR3. The CDR3 loop reads CAISESSSGGGNEQFF. For the CDR3, the DNA is TGTGCCATCAGTGAGTCGAGTAGCGGGGGTGGCAATGAGCAGTTCTTC.

The chain uses TRBV28 and TRBJ1-4; maybe TRBD1 (6 bases). Per germline, CDR1 MDHEN and CDR2 SYDVKM. Trimming took 7 bases from V and 6 from J, leaving 12 bases between them. This CDR3 contains 13 residues. DNA for the CDR3: TGTGCCAGCAAAAGGGGGGGAGATGAAAAACTGTTTTTT. Translated: CASKRGGDEKLFF.

The rearrangement uses TRBV7-9 and TRBJ1-4, with 7 bases lining up with TRBD1. There are 14 residues in the CDR3. The germline V gene encodes CDR1 SEHNR and CDR2 FQNEAQ (reference sequence). V shed 5 bases, J shed 12 bases, and the junction held 12 bases outside the gene matches. CDR3 DNA: TGTGCCAGCAGCCCCGAGGGGGCAGGTTCGGAACTGTTTTTT. This encodes CASSPEGAGSELFF.

This chain links TRBV6-5 with TRBJ1-5; no firm D call. CDR3 length: 12 amino acids. The germline V and J ends were trimmed by 4 bases and 3 bases, with 4 bases remaining between them. CDR1 MNHEY and CDR2 SVGAGI come from the germline V gene. CDR3 sequence: CASSSFNQPQHF. The CDR3, as DNA: TGTGCCAGCAGTTCCTTCAATCAGCCCCAGCATTTT.

CDR3 DNA: TGTGCCAGCAGCCGGGACCGGGACAGGGGAGAGGTTTCACCCCTCCACTTT. This translates into CASSRDRDRGEVSPLHF. The chain carries TRBV4-2 and TRBJ1-6; 10 nucleotides match TRBD1. Per the germline V gene, CDR1 is LGHNA and CDR2 is YNFKEQ. The CDR3 has 17 amino acids. With V trimmed by 4 bases and J by 9 bases, 12 bases remained unmatched.

This chain uses TRBV30 with TRBJ2-7; 7 positions agree with TRBD2. Germline-derived CDR1 and CDR2 are GTSNPN and SVGIG (reference sequence). Trimming at V came to 3 bases and at J to 4 bases, leaving 12 bases not matched to a gene. This CDR3 spans 15 amino acids. The chain's CDR3 is CAWRRGIQVGYEQYF. The CDR3, as DNA: TGTGCCTGGAGGCGGGGGATTCAAGTTGGGTACGAGCAGTACTTC.

The V gene is TRBV5-1, the J gene TRBJ1-6, with 9 nucleotides matching TRBD1. This CDR3 comprises 15 residues. After removal of 4 bases from V and 5 bases from J, the junction contained 4 bases not matched to a gene. The germline CDR1 and CDR2 sequences are SGHRS and YFSETQ. The CDR3 bases are TGCGCCAGCAGCAGGACAGGGGAAAATAATTCACCCCTCCACTTT. Translation gives CASSRTGENNSPLHF.

This chain connects TRBV18 to TRBJ1-5; D is perhaps TRBD1 (6 bases). Deletions cut 3 bases from V and 0 bases from J, with 21 bases between. The CDR3 extends over 19 amino acids. Germline V CDR1 and CDR2: KGHSH, LQKENI. CDR3 nucleotide sequence: TGTGCCAGCTCACCGGGTCGGCAGGGAGAGGGGGATAGCAATCAGCCCCAGCATTTT. Protein sequence: CASSPGRQGEGDSNQPQHF.

The table lists this clone with a count of one. This chain's CDR3 is CASSIDRGTVNQPQHF. CDR3 nucleotides: TGTGCCAGTAGTATAGATCGAGGGACAGTCAATCAGCCCCAGCATTTT. V gene TRBV19 combines with J gene TRBJ1-5, with 7 bases aligning to TRBD1. Germline-derived CDR1 and CDR2 are LNHDA and SQIVND (reference sequence). Trimming took 0 bases from V and 3 from J; bases not matched to a gene: 5. The CDR3 length is 16 residues.

The chain couples TRBV6-4 to TRBJ2-1; the D gene is possibly TRBD2 (7 bases). The germline gives CDR1 MRHNA, CDR2 SNTAGT. V was clipped by 8 bases and J by 6 bases, with 17 bases between them. This CDR3 region has 14 residues. Here the CDR3 DNA reads TGTGCCAGCTCGCGCGAGGGGGGGGGCAATGAGCAGTTCTTC. Its translation: CASSREGGGNEQFF.

The chain couples TRBV5-4 to TRBJ2-7; 7 bases are a match to TRBD1. V was pared by 4 bases and J by 4 bases, with 11 bases of the junction left unmatched. Germline-derived CDR1 and CDR2 are SGHNT and YYREEE (reference sequence). The CDR3 is 15 residues long. The CDR3 DNA is TGTGCCAGCAGCGCCTGGGACAGTAGCCTATACGAGCAGTACTTC. Its translation is CASSAWDSSLYEQYF.

The gene calls are TRBV6-5 and TRBJ1-1, with 9 bases aligning to TRBD1. Germline V lookup: CDR1 MNHEY, CDR2 SVGAGI. Trimming cost V 6 bases and J 1 base; bases outside gene matches: 3. The CDR3 has 14 residues. The CDR3 DNA sequence: TGTGCCAGCAGACCGACAGGGGGGAACACTGAAGCTTTCTTT. Amino acid sequence: CASRPTGGNTEAFF.

A single count supports this clone. The CDR3 here is CATETGPEETQYF. CDR3 in DNA: TGTGCCACCGAGACAGGTCCTGAAGAGACCCAGTACTTC. The chain couples TRBV7-2 to TRBJ2-5, with D possibly TRBD1 on 6 matching bases. Trimming left V 10 bases short and J 3 bases short, with 15 bases between. This CDR3 contains 13 residues. The germline V gene encodes CDR1 SGHTA and CDR2 FQGNSA.

This chain uses TRBV10-3 with TRBJ2-5; possibly TRBD2 for D (7 bases). Germline V gives CDR1 ENHRY, CDR2 SYGVKD. Trimming removed 7 bases at V and 1 base at J, with 13 bases between. The CDR3 contains 14 residues. The CDR3: CAIMGGQGQETQYF. CDR3 in DNA: TGTGCCATCATGGGGGGGCAGGGCCAAGAGACCCAGTACTTC.

The V gene is TRBV7-8, the J gene TRBJ1-5; D may be TRBD1 (5 bases). Per the germline V gene, CDR1 is SGHVS and CDR2 is FQNEAQ. Deletions cut 4 bases from V and 8 bases from J, with 15 bases between. CDR3 length: 14 residues. The CDR3 DNA reads as TGTGCCAGCAGCTCACAGAGTCCGGGGGAGCCCCAGCATTTT. Its protein product is CASSSQSPGEPQHF. The whole variable domain, remainder taken from reference TRBV7-8 and TRBJ1-5, is GAGVSQSPRYKVAKRGQDVALRCDPISGHVSLFWYQQALGQGPEFLTYFQNEAQLDKSGLPSDRFFAERPEGSVSTLKIQRTQQEDSAVYLCASSSQSPGEPQHFGDGTRLSIL.